This TCR beta chain was recovered during a study of blood T cell repertoires in COVID-19. Study at large: Samples representing acute and convalescent COVID-19 were sourced from the United States, Italy and Spain. The analysed material was cDNA or gDNA that came from T cells, B-cell-depleted T cells, or PBMCs.

The CDR3 sequence is 12 residues long. Germline CDR1 SQVTM, CDR2 ANQGSEA. Deletions cut 7 bases from V and 2 bases from J, with 11 bases between. As handled by the study authors: Counts of nucleated cells, estimated from reference gene primer amplification, were obtained. This table comes from immunoSEQ multiplex PCR, and its TCRdb copy is limited to in-frame clones, with some not included. That table supplies the V and J calls and clone size; D and trimming were determined from the DNA. In the table there are about 370,000 clones, around 89% of which are singletons. The sequence was obtained from a woman aged 30 to 39 with COVID-19, enrolled during active disease. The chain recombines TRBV29-1 with TRBJ2-5; possible D gene TRBD1, 5 bases. Material for sequencing was peripheral blood. The CDR3 spells CSGTGTQETQYF. CDR3 in DNA: TGCAGCGGAACAGGAACTCAAGAGACCCAGTACTTC.